Shown below are 2 T cell receptor beta chains from a single sample sequenced in a study of blood T cells in healthy people across ages. A second roughly 7 to 12 cycle PCR used barcoded and J-beta primers. TCRdb analysed the 5' RACE reads with MiXCR anew, one entry per CDR3 protein. The repertoire holds 780,000 or so distinct CDR3 sequences, with around 50% as singletons. Sequenced sample: blood. The source is a middle-aged man in good health.

The chain links TRBV7-2 to TRBJ2-7, with D uncertain. Deletions cut 2 bases from V and 3 bases from J, with 8 bases between. This CDR3 has 13 residues. The germline CDR1 and CDR2 sequences are SGHTA and FQGNSA. The CDR3: CASSLYRYYEQYF. The CDR3 coding sequence is TGTGCCAGCAGCTTATACCGGTACTACGAGCAGTACTTC.

This clonotype was counted between two and nine times. V usage is TRBV25-1 and J usage is TRBJ1-2; D unresolved. This CDR3 comprises 15 residues. V lost 3 bases and J 6 bases, leaving 17 bases between the germline ends. The V gene's germline CDR1 is MGHDK and CDR2 SYGVNS. Here the CDR3 DNA reads TGTGCCAGCAGTGACGGACCGCGGCCCTGGCATGGCTACACCTTC. Translated: CASSDGPRPWHGYTF.